A few counts support the clone carrying this T cell receptor (beta chain). These data belong to a study of T-cell memory formation after mild COVID-19. TCRdb re-called the 5' RACE reads through MiXCR, storing one row per CDR3 protein. The sample shows roughly 350,000 distinct CDR3 sequences, roughly 21% of them seen only once. Germline CDR1 reads KGHDR; CDR2 reads SFDVKD. The ends lost 7 bases at V and 4 bases at J; junction bases unmatched: 11. The length of the CDR3 is 16 residues. The clonotype comes from an adult woman who had mild COVID-19 (a few samples of this study predate the infection). Cell type and time point are not known. Material: PBMCs or a T cell subset sorted from them (not recorded which). The V and J genes are TRBV24-1 and TRBJ2-1; 8 bases map to TRBD1. Written as DNA, the CDR3 is TGTGCCACCAGCGGGTACTACAGGGGGAAATACAATGAGCAGTTCTTC. The encoded protein is CATSGYYRGKYNEQFF.